The entry below describes one T cell receptor (beta chain). What it binds is unknown. Data came from immunoSEQ multiplex PCR; TCRdb stores just in-frame clones and leaves some out. The table includes around 120,000 clones, approximately 95% detected once. This sample stems from a study of graft-versus-host responses after intestinal transplantation. The sample in question was unstimulated CD8+ T cells sorted from spleen or lymph node cells, obtained before intestinal transplant. This TCR derives from a human donor who received an intestinal transplant.

The CDR3 here is CASSQGLAGGLQFF. In DNA form, the CDR3 reads TGCGCCAGCAGCCAAGGCCTAGCGGGAGGGCTGCAGTTCTTC. The V call is TRBV4-1, the J call TRBJ2-1, with 12 bases that match TRBD2. CDR3 length: 14 residues. In germline, CDR1 is MGHRA, CDR2 YSYEKL. Unmatched junction bases numbered 4, after V lost 1 base and J lost 12 bases.